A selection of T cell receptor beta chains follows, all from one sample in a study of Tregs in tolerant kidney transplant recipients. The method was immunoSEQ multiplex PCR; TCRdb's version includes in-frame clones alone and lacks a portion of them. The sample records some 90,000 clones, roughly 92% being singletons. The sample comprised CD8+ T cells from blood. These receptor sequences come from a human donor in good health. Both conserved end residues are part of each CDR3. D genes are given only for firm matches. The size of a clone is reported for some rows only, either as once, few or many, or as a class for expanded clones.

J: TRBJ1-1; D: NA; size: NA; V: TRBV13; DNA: TGTGCCAGCAGCTTAGGCCCGGGGGGTAGCACTGAAGCTTTCTTT; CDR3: CASSLGPGGSTEAFF
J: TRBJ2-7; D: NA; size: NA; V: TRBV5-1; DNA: TGCGCCAGCAGCTTACCCCAGAGCTCCTACGAGCAGTACTTC; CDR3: CASSLPQSSYEQYF
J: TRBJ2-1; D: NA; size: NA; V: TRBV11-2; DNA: TGTGCCAGCAGCTTAGCTAGGGTCGAATATCGTCTACTCTACAATGAGCAGTTCTTC; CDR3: CASSLARVEYRLLYNEQFF
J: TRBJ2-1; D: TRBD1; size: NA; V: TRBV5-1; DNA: TGCGCCAGCAGCCGAAGGACAGGGGGCATTAAGAATGAGCAGTTCTTC; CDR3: CASSRRTGGIKNEQFF
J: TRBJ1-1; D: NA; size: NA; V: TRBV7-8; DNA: TGTGCCAGCAGCTTACTACCAATGAACACTGAAGCTTTCTTT; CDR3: CASSLLPMNTEAFF
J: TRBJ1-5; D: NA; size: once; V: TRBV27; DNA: TGTGCCAGCAGTTTAACGTCTAATCAGCCCCAGCATTTT; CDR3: CASSLTSNQPQHF
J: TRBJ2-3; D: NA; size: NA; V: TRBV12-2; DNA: TGTGCAAGTCGCTCCCGACTACTTTCAGATACGCAGTATTTT; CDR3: CASRSRLLSDTQYF
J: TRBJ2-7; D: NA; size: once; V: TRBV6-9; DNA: TGTGCCAGCAGTTACATGGTAGGGGCCTACGAGCAGTACTTC; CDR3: CASSYMVGAYEQYF
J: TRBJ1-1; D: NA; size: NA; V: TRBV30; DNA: TGTGCCTGGAGTGTGTTCTCGGCCACTGAAGCTTTCTTT; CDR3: CAWSVFSATEAFF
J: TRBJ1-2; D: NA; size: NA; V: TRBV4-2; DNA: TGTGCCAGCAGCCAAGATCAAGGAGGTGGCTACACCTTC; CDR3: CASSQDQGGGYTF